The 8 T cell receptor beta chains below come from one sample, sequenced in a study of cytomegalovirus exposure and HLA in healthy donors (dated by TCRdb to the late 2010s). Library preparation used the immunoSEQ multiplex PCR assay. For the multiplex PCR, a mixture combining 60 forward primers for TCR Vbeta segments and 13 reverse primers for TCR Jbeta segments was used. Sourced from immuneACCESS, this table was stored by TCRdb with only in-frame sequences that have V and J called. A share of the clones is absent; for the studies checked, an unresolved V gene accounts for under half, and the remainder has no known explanation. The sample data list 95,000 to 150,000 clones, and 65% to 90% of these were observed just once. Together, the top ten hold approximately 2.1% of the sample. Input material: PBMCs. All receptors derive from a man aged 25 to 40 in good health and CMV-seronegative.

This clone has just one count. This sequence joins TRBV4-3 and TRBJ2-1; D is undetermined. V was shortened by 1 base and J by 10 bases, with 8 bases between the two germline ends. The CDR3 is 12 residues long. Germline values: CDR1 LGHNA, CDR2 YSLEER. CDR3 sequence: CASSQANSEQFF. CDR3 nucleotides: TGCGCCAGCAGCCAAGCTAATTCCGAGCAGTTCTTC.

V and J are TRBV15 and TRBJ1-2; D might be TRBD1 (6 bases). The CDR3 contains 13 residues. With 1 base removed from V and 3 bases from J, the gap between germline ends came to 6 bases. CDR1 is LNHNV, CDR2 YYDKDF, per germline (reference sequence). The CDR3 DNA is TGTGCCACCAGCAGAGGGACAGACTATGGCTACACCTTC. It specifies CATSRGTDYGYTF.

This chain links TRBV5-6 with TRBJ2-2, with 10 bases lining up with TRBD1. The CDR3 is 19 amino acids. The V and J ends lost 1 base and 3 bases, in that order; junction bases with no gene match: 12. Germline values: CDR1 SGHDT, CDR2 YYEEEE. CDR3: CASSLSWGQGRTYTGELFF. In DNA form, the CDR3 reads TGTGCCAGCAGCTTGTCATGGGGACAGGGGCGTACTTACACCGGGGAGCTGTTTTTT.

This clone is a singleton in its sample. The gene calls are TRBV9 and TRBJ1-1; D gene uncertain. The germline V gene encodes CDR1 SGDLS and CDR2 YYNGEE. The CDR3 runs 12 residues. The germline V and J ends were trimmed by 3 bases and 5 bases, with 8 bases remaining between them. This CDR3 is CASSAAGTEAFF. In nucleotides, the CDR3 is TGTGCCAGCAGCGCGGCGGGGACTGAAGCTTTCTTT. Supplemented by reference TRBV9 and TRBJ1-1, the full variable domain reads DSGVTQTPKHLITATGQRVTLRCSPRSGDLSVYWYQQSLDQGLQFLIQYYNGEERAKGNILERFSAQQFPDLHSELNLSSLELGDSALYFCASSAAGTEAFFGQGTRLTVV.

The chain has TRBV11-2 and TRBJ2-1, with 9 nucleotides matching TRBD1. From germline, CDR1 is SGHAT and CDR2 FQNNGV. Unmatched junction bases numbered 3, after V lost 1 base and J lost 5 bases. The CDR3 sequence is 15 residues long. CDR3 region: CASSLVGQGNNEQFF. The CDR3 DNA follows: TGTGCCAGCAGCTTAGTGGGACAGGGCAACAATGAGCAGTTCTTC.

The rearrangement links TRBV21-1 to TRBJ2-2; TRBD1, the table's D call, lacks a check against the DNA. TRBV21-1 is listed as a pseudogene. The CDR3 runs 18 residues. CDR3 in DNA: TGTGCCAGCAGCAAAGATCCTCCATTACAATCGAACACCGGGGAGCTGTTTTTT. Protein: CASSKDPPLQSNTGELFF.

This clone was observed a handful of times. The rearrangement joins TRBV7-8 to TRBJ2-7; tentatively, D is TRBD1 (6 bases). V was pared by 2 bases and J by 4 bases, with 9 bases between. The CDR3 sequence is 13 residues long. Germline V lookup: CDR1 SGHVS, CDR2 FQNEAQ. The DNA of the CDR3 is TGTGCCAGCAGCTTAAACACAGGGTACGAGCAGTACTTC. Translating it yields CASSLNTGYEQYF. The complete variable domain, with remaining parts taken from reference TRBV7-8 and TRBJ2-7, reads GAGVSQSPRYKVAKRGQDVALRCDPISGHVSLFWYQQALGQGPEFLTYFQNEAQLDKSGLPSDRFFAERPEGSVSTLKIQRTQQEDSAVYLCASSLNTGYEQYFGPGTRLTVT.

The chain uses TRBV7-2 and TRBJ1-5; 7 bases map to TRBD1. The trim removed 4 bases at V and 3 bases at J, leaving 3 bases unmatched. The germline V gene encodes CDR1 SGHTA and CDR2 FQGNSA. The CDR3 consists of 14 residues. The CDR3 loop is CASSSTGPNQPQHF. The CDR3 DNA reads TGTGCCAGCAGCTCGACAGGGCCCAATCAGCCCCAGCATTTT.